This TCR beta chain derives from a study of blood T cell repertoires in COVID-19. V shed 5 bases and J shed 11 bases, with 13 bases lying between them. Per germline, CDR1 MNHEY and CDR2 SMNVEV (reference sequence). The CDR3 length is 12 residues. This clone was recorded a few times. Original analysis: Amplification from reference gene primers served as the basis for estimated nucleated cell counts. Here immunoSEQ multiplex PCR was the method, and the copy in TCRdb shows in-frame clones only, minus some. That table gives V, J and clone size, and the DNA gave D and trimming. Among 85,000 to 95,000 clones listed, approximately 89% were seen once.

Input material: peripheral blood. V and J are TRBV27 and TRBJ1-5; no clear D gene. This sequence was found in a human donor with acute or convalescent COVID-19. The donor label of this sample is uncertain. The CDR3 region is CASSPLRGAQHF. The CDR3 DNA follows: TGTGCCAGCAGTCCCCTACGGGGAGCCCAGCATTTT.